The following is a T cell receptor (beta chain) sequence with its context. No antigen is known for it. This entry comes from a study of cytomegalovirus exposure and HLA in healthy donors. Study-level background: Genetic ancestry analysis placed over 75% of the 410 or so donors that were genotyped in the Caucasian-associated cluster.

The CDR3 sequence is 14 residues long. The germline V and J ends were trimmed by 5 bases and 3 bases, with 13 bases remaining between them. Germline V gene data show CDR1 as MDHEN and CDR2 as SYDVKM. This PCR relied on a set of 60 Vbeta primers and 13 Jbeta primers. TCRdb's copy holds only in-frame clones and misses some; the assay was immunoSEQ multiplex PCR. The profile shows about 130,000 clones, approximately 80% of them singletons. Study results and limitations: For most TCR beta V segments, an earlier analysis put the productive rate at about 87% or about 30% of the time. Rare TCR sequences dominated, though some public TCRs recurred in many donors.

What was sequenced was PBMCs. The sequence derives from a male donor in good health and CMV-seropositive. The chain couples TRBV28 to TRBJ2-5, with a weak D call TRBD1 (6 bases). DNA for the CDR3: TGTGCCAGCAGTAGACAGGTTCATGAAGAGACCCAGTACTTC. As protein: CASSRQVHEETQYF.